This T cell receptor (beta chain) was captured in a study of metastatic and nonmetastatic thyroid tumors. Study in general: Patients with malignant and benign thyroid disease provided blood and tumor or nodule tissue, whose repertoires were compared.

Findings of the study overall: For both blood and tumor, malignant thyroid tumors reportedly showed significantly higher TCR beta diversity than benign nodules did.

CDR3 length: 13 amino acids. Germline V gene data show CDR1 as LNHDA and CDR2 as SQIVND (reference sequence). In the authors' methods: A classifier of distant metastasis in papillary thyroid cancer was built from CDR3 differences (across clinicopathological groups). TCRdb re-analyzed the PCR reads using MiXCR. Here the V and J calls rest on TCRdb's processing, not on the authors' analysis. The table lists tens of thousands of clones, 15% to 20% of them singletons. Every patient underwent thyroid surgery untreated. About this clone itself: Its antigen is not identified. Sequence at one end of the junction differs from germline and may be a read error.

The sequence came from a female donor with papillary thyroid cancer or a benign thyroid nodule (not recorded which). Some clones in this sample may be carry-over from other donors' samples. The sample consisted of blood. The rearrangement links TRBV19 to TRBJ2-1, with 10 positions matching TRBD2. The chain's CDR3 is CASSSRTSGAVIF. The CDR3 DNA reads TGTGCCAGTAGCTCCCGGACTAGCGGAGCCGTGATCTTC.